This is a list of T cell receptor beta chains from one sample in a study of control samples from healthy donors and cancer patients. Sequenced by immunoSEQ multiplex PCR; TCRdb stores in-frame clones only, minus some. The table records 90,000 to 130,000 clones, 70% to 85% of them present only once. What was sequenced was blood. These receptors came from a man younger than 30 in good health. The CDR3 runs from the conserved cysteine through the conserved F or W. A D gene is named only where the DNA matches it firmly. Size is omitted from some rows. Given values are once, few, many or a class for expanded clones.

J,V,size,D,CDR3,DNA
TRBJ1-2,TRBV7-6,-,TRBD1,CASSAGQGGVNGYTF,TGTGCCAGCAGCGCCGGACAGGGGGGTGTGAATGGCTACACCTTC
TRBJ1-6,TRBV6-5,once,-,CASSYGQNNSPLHF,TGTGCCAGCAGTTACGGGCAGAATAATTCACCCCTCCACTTT
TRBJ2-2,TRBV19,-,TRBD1,CASSLDRGRDWRGELFF,TGTGCCAGTAGCCTCGACAGGGGGCGCGATTGGAGGGGGGAGCTGTTTTTT
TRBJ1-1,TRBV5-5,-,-,CASSHLGGSEAFF,TGTGCCAGCAGCCATCTGGGTGGCAGTGAAGCTTTCTTT
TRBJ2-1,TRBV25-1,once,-,CASSDWTSSYNEQFF,TGTGCCAGCAGCGATTGGACAAGCTCCTACAATGAGCAGTTCTTC
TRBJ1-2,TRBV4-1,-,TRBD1,CASSHTSLSGTECTF,TGCGCCAGCAGCCATACCTCCCTAAGCGGGACAGAGTGCACCTTC
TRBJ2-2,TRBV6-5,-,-,CASTAGWPYTGELFF,TGTGCCAGCACCGCTGGCTGGCCCTACACCGGGGAGCTGTTTTTT
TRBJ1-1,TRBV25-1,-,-,CASSEYIAGNTEAFF,TGTGCCAGCAGTGAATATATCGCAGGGAACACTGAAGCTTTCTTT
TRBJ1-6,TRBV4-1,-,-,CASSQVDSSPLHF,TGCGCCAGCAGCCAAGTTGATAGTTCACCCCTCCACTTT
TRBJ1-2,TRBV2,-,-,CASSEGRQYYGYTF,TGTGCCAGCAGTGAAGGCCGGCAATACTATGGCTACACCTTC
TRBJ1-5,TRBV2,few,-,CASKTYSNQPQHF,TGTGCCAGCAAGACCTATAGCAATCAGCCCCAGCATTTT
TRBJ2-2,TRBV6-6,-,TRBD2,CASRLAGAANTGELFF,TGTGCCAGCCGACTAGCGGGGGCCGCGAACACCGGGGAGCTGTTTTTT
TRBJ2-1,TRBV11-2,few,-,CASSLEGSAILEQFF,TGTGCCAGCAGCTTAGAAGGCAGTGCAATACTCGAGCAGTTCTTC
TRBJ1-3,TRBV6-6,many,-,CASSRFDPSSGNTIYF,TGTGCCAGCAGTCGATTCGATCCCAGCTCTGGAAACACCATATATTTT
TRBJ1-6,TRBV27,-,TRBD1,CASSFRGPSYNSPLHF,TGTGCCAGCAGTTTCAGGGGGCCCTCCTATAATTCACCCCTCCACTTT
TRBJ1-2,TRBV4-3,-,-,CASSQERGDGYTF,TGCGCCAGCAGCCAAGAGAGGGGCGATGGCTACACCTTC
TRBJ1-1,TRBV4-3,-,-,CASSARGSSVTEAFF,TGCGCCAGCAGCGCTCGGGGCAGCAGCGTCACTGAAGCTTTCTTT
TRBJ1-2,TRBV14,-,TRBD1,CASSQEMRTGTETF,TGTGCCAGCAGCCAAGAGATGCGGACAGGGACCGAAACCTTC
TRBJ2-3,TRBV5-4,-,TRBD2,CASSPLGTSGVDTQYF,TGTGCCAGCAGCCCCCTAGGGACTAGCGGGGTAGATACGCAGTATTTT
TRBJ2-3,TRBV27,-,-,CASISASRKDTQYF,TGTGCCAGCATATCGGCTAGCAGGAAAGATACGCAGTATTTT
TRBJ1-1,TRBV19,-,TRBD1,CASSIEDRANTEAFF,TGTGCCAGTAGTATAGAGGACAGGGCGAACACTGAAGCTTTCTTT
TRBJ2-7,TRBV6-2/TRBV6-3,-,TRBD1,CASSSDRGASYEQYF,TGTGCCAGCAGTTCGGACAGGGGGGCCTCCTACGAGCAGTACTTC
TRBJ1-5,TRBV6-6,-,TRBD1,CASSPIGQGGSNQPQHF,TGTGCCAGCAGTCCTATAGGACAGGGAGGGAGCAATCAGCCCCAGCATTTT
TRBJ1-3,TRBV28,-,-,CASSFPGVGNTIYF,TGTGCCAGCAGTTTTCCAGGGGTCGGAAACACCATATATTTT
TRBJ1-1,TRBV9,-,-,CASSPAGWGTEAFF,TGTGCCAGCAGCCCTGCGGGATGGGGCACTGAAGCTTTCTTT
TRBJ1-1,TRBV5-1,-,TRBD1,CASSRTGDLLNTEAFF,TGCGCCAGCAGCCGGACAGGGGACCTCCTGAACACTGAAGCTTTCTTT
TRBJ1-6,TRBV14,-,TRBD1,CASSPDRALGSPLHF,TGTGCCAGCAGCCCTGACAGGGCCCTGGGTTCACCCCTCCACTTT
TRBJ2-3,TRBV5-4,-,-,CASSHQGGGTDTQYF,TGTGCCAGCAGCCACCAGGGAGGTGGGACAGATACGCAGTATTTT
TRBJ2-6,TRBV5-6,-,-,CASSFFGWANVLTF,TGTGCCAGCAGCTTTTTCGGGTGGGCCAACGTCCTGACTTTC
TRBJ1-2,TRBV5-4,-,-,CASSLGGLYGYTF,TGTGCCAGCAGCTTGGGAGGGTTATATGGCTACACCTTC
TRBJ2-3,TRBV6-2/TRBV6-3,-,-,CASSHRVGTDTQYF,TGTGCCAGCAGTCACAGGGTCGGCACAGATACGCAGTATTTT
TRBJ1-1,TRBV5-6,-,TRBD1,CASSLPEGARTEAFF,TGTGCCAGCAGCCTACCCGAGGGGGCTCGCACTGAAGCTTTCTTT
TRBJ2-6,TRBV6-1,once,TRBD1,CASSDYRARGRAGANVLTF,TGTGCCAGCAGTGATTACCGGGCCAGGGGGAGAGCGGGGGCCAACGTCCTGACTTTC
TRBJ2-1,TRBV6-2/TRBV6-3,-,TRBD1,CASSYPETGVDNEQFF,TGTGCCAGCAGTTATCCAGAGACAGGGGTCGACAATGAGCAGTTCTTC
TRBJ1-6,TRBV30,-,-,CAWNFGYSSSYNSPLHF,TGTGCCTGGAACTTCGGGTACTCGAGCTCCTATAATTCACCCCTCCACTTT
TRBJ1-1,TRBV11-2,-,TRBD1,CASRRQGGLNTEAFF,TGTGCCAGCAGGCGACAGGGGGGATTGAACACTGAAGCTTTCTTT
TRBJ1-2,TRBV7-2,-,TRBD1,CASSWDRGFDHGYTF,TGTGCCAGCAGCTGGGACAGGGGGTTTGATCATGGCTACACCTTC
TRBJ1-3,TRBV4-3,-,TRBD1,CASSQTGSGNTIYF,TGCGCCAGCAGCCAGACAGGGTCTGGAAACACCATATATTTT
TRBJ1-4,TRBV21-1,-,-,CASSGARTNEKLFF,TGTGCCAGCAGCGGGGCACGGACTAATGAAAAACTGTTTTTT
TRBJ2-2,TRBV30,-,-,CAWTYRRGELFF,TGTGCCTGGACCTACCGACGAGGGGAGCTGTTTTTT
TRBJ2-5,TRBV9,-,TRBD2,CASSSRTSAETQYF,TGTGCCAGCAGCTCCAGGACTAGCGCAGAGACCCAGTACTTC
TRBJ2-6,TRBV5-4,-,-,CASSSASGANVLTF,TGTGCCAGCAGCTCGGCCTCTGGGGCCAACGTCCTGACTTTC
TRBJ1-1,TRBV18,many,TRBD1,CASSPSGQTNTEAFF,TGTGCCAGCTCACCATCGGGACAGACGAACACTGAAGCTTTCTTT
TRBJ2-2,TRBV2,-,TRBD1,CASSGQGWTGELFF,TGTGCCAGCAGCGGACAGGGTTGGACCGGGGAGCTGTTTTTT
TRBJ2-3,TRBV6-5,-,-,CASSYSDRSTDTQYF,TGTGCCAGCAGTTACTCGGACAGAAGCACAGATACGCAGTATTTT
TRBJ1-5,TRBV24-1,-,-,CATSDAGGRSQPQHF,TGTGCCACCAGTGATGCCGGGGGTAGGAGTCAGCCCCAGCATTTT